This T cell receptor (beta chain) was sequenced for a study of cytomegalovirus exposure and HLA in healthy donors. Study findings and constraints: One later analysis, an examination of the approximately 130 validation repertoires, found that first-cohort TCR clusters tended to co-occur in them. Published work reported that the classifier diagnosed cytomegalovirus status with high specificity and sensitivity. Cytomegalovirus-associated TCR beta chains were listed, numbering 150 to 200.

The approximately 120-subject validation cohort, separate from the 666-subject first cohort, included the donors. The assay was immunoSEQ multiplex PCR, and TCRdb's table has in-frame clones only and misses some. The sample gives some 120,000 clones, roughly nine tenths of which show up once; about 3.5% is in the top ten. Details on this clone: Its antigen is not identified.

Sequencing input: PBMCs. The receptor was isolated from a man younger than 40 in good health and CMV-seronegative.

DNA of the CDR3: TGTGCCAGCTCACCTAACCCCGAACTTGCAACTAATGAAAAACTGTTTTTT. It codes for CASSPNPELATNEKLFF. The V and J genes are TRBV18 and TRBJ1-4, with D uncertain. Germline V CDR1 and CDR2: KGHSH, LQKENI. The CDR3 is 17 residues long. V was clipped by 3 bases and J by 0 bases, with 14 bases between them.